The sequence of this T cell receptor (beta chain) was determined in a study of blood T cell repertoires in COVID-19. Study at large: Spain, Italy and the United States supplied samples that represented acute and convalescent COVID-19.

The count of this clone is one. The germline CDR1 and CDR2 sequences are LNHDA and SQIVND (reference sequence). V was pared by 6 bases and J by 2 bases, with 20 bases between. This CDR3 spans 16 amino acids. In the authors' workflow: Nucleated cell number was recorded as an estimate derived from reference gene primer amplification. Data came from immunoSEQ multiplex PCR; TCRdb stores just in-frame clones and leaves some out. That table gives V, J and clone size, and the DNA gave D and trimming. This repertoire shows about 210,000 clones, roughly 86% found once; its top ten account for about 7.3%. The rearrangement uses TRBV19 and TRBJ2-7, with D perhaps TRBD2 (5 bases). Specimen: peripheral blood. The TCR originated in a woman between 45 and 60 years old with active or convalescent COVID-19. CDR3 protein: CASSHGVGPLAYEQYF. Written as DNA, the CDR3 is TGTGCCAGTAGCCACGGGGTTGGTCCCTTAGCCTACGAGCAGTACTTC.